This TCR beta chain derives from a study of blood T cell repertoires in COVID-19. Background on the study: The United States, Italy and Spain were the sources of the acute and convalescent COVID-19 samples. T cells, B-cell-depleted T cells, or PBMCs supplied cDNA or gDNA.

This clone was picked up a small number of times. The V and J ends lost 6 bases and 10 bases respectively, with 10 bases between them. The CDR3 runs 11 residues. In the original workflow: Estimates of nucleated cell counts were drawn from the amplification of reference gene primers. TCRdb keeps only in-frame clones here, not all; method: immunoSEQ multiplex PCR. The V and J calls and clone size were taken over from that table, and D and trimming were inferred from the DNA. The sample has roughly 150,000 clones, 70% to 90% seen once. The V call is TRBV12-3 or TRBV12-4, the J call TRBJ2-1, with D perhaps TRBD1 (6 bases). Sequencing was done on a sample of peripheral blood. The receptor's source is a woman aged 70-85 years with acute or convalescent COVID-19. CDR3 in DNA: TGTGCCAGCAGGGGTAGGGGGGAGCAGTTCTTC. Its translation is CASRGRGEQFF.